The 24 T cell receptor beta chains below were found in one sample sequenced in a study of T cells in Graves' hyperthyroidism and ophthalmopathy. Researchers took RNA transcripts and amplified the TCR beta CDR3 regions from them. An initial round of RT-PCR targeting the TCR CDR3 relied on the HTBI primer set. TCRdb called the multiplex PCR reads again in MiXCR, with one record for every CDR3 protein. The sample holds some 300,000 distinct CDR3 sequences; about an eighth are singletons and the top ten take roughly 7.7%. The sequencing sample was made of blood. The receptor set was obtained from a woman between 40 and 50 years old with Graves' hyperthyroidism.

This clonotype was detected ten times or more. V usage is TRBV28 and J usage is TRBJ2-7; possible D gene TRBD1, 5 bases. The CDR3 runs to 16 residues. V lost 5 bases to trimming and J lost 3 bases, with 20 bases between them. Germline CDR1 MDHEN, CDR2 SYDVKM. The CDR3 DNA sequence: TGTGCCAGCAGTCCCCTTTCAAGGGGTAGTGACTACGAGCAGTACTTC. Translation: CASSPLSRGSDYEQYF.

This clonotype was observed at least ten times. The chain uses TRBV11-2 and TRBJ1-1; maybe TRBD1 (5 bases). The germline V gene has CDR1 SGHAT and CDR2 FQNNGV. The CDR3 is 13 amino acids. The germline V and J ends were trimmed by 7 bases and 4 bases, with 13 bases remaining between them. In nucleotides, the CDR3 is TGTGCCAGCAAGCTTGACAGCAGCACTGAAGCTTTCTTT. Amino acid sequence: CASKLDSSTEAFF.

This clonotype was detected a few times. The chain combines TRBV18 with TRBJ2-1, with D perhaps TRBD1 or TRBD2 (5 bases each). The CDR3 sequence is 13 residues long. V was cut by 3 bases and J by 7 bases, with 10 bases left in between. CDR1 is KGHSH and CDR2 is LQKENI in the germline V gene. The CDR3 spells CASSPTGTNEQFF. The CDR3 DNA is TGTGCCAGCTCACCCACGGGGACGAATGAGCAGTTCTTC.

There are many counts of this clonotype. J is TRBJ1-2 and V is TRBV28; D is undetermined. Germline V gives CDR1 MDHEN, CDR2 SYDVKM. The ends were cut back, 2 bases at V and 4 bases at J, with 11 bases in the middle. This CDR3 contains 14 residues. The CDR3 loop reads CASSLEAGAYGYTF. The CDR3 nucleotides read TGTGCCAGCAGTTTAGAGGCAGGAGCCTATGGCTACACCTTC.

The V call is TRBV5-6, the J call TRBJ2-7; D perhaps matches TRBD2 (6 bases). The ends were cut back, 2 bases at V and 2 bases at J, with 11 bases in the middle. The germline V gene encodes CDR1 SGHDT and CDR2 YYEEEE. This CDR3 contains 14 residues. The CDR3 reads CASSFGLATYEQYF. The CDR3 DNA follows: TGTGCCAGCAGCTTCGGGCTAGCGACCTACGAGCAGTACTTC.

The gene calls are TRBV5-4 and TRBJ1-2, with TRBD1 as a possible D gene (5 bases). The CDR3 loop spans 15 amino acids. Per the germline V gene, CDR1 is SGHNT and CDR2 is YYREEE (reference sequence). Trimming took 9 bases from V and 4 from J, leaving 22 bases between them. The CDR3 sequence: CATMGIGASGYGYTF. CDR3 DNA sequence: TGTGCCACCATGGGGATAGGGGCGTCGGGCTATGGCTACACCTTC.

Ten or more counts support this clonotype. The chain carries TRBV11-2 and TRBJ2-7; 13 bases are shared with TRBD2. Germline V gene lookup returns CDR1 SGHAT and CDR2 FQNNGV. V lost 2 bases, J lost 6 bases, and 7 bases stayed unmatched. This CDR3 region has 16 residues. The chain's CDR3 is CASSLTGTSGTREQYF. The CDR3, as DNA: TGTGCCAGCAGCTTAACCGGGACTAGCGGGACTCGCGAGCAGTACTTC.

This clonotype was observed many times. The chain couples TRBV12-3 or TRBV12-4 to TRBJ2-7, with unresolved D. Trimming left V 3 bases short and J 3 bases short, with 9 bases between. There are 13 residues in the CDR3. This CDR3 is CASSFWDRYEQYF. The CDR3 DNA is TGTGCCAGCAGTTTTTGGGATCGCTACGAGCAGTACTTC.

Ten or more counts support this clonotype. The chain links TRBV27 to TRBJ2-1; 8 positions match TRBD2. The V and J ends lost 4 bases and 10 bases, in that order; junction bases with no gene match: 12. The CDR3 length is 15 residues. Looked up from germline, CDR1 is MNHEY and CDR2 is SMNVEV (reference sequence). The CDR3: CASSSAGSGSWEQFF. The CDR3 DNA reads TGTGCCAGCAGTTCCGCGGGGAGCGGGAGTTGGGAGCAGTTCTTC.

This clonotype was counted many times. V and J are TRBV27 and TRBJ1-2; D call uncertain. Trimming left V 4 bases short and J 7 bases short, with 16 bases between. The CDR3 has 14 amino acids. Germline CDR1 and CDR2: MNHEY and SMNVEV (reference sequence). The CDR3 here is CASSSRTLLGGYTF. The CDR3 DNA reads as TGTGCCAGCAGTTCTCGAACGCTGCTGGGTGGCTACACCTTC.

This clonotype was observed many times. This chain joins TRBV20-1 and TRBJ2-5, with TRBD1 matching over 11 bases. Germline V gene sequence: CDR1 DFQATT, CDR2 SNEGSKA (reference sequence). This CDR3 is built from 16 residues. Unmatched junction bases numbered 3, after V lost 0 bases and J lost 0 bases. The CDR3 bases are TGCAGTGCTAGAGATCGGGACAGGGGGTACCAAGAGACCCAGTACTTC. Its translation is CSARDRDRGYQETQYF.

For this clonotype: A read error may produce the germline difference seen at one junction end. This chain links TRBV2 with TRBJ1-4; 9 bases align to TRBD1. The CDR3 is 15 amino acids. Per germline, CDR1 SNHLY and CDR2 FYNNEI. Here the CDR3 DNA reads TGTGCCAGCGGGACAGGGCTTACAACTAATGAAAAACTGCTTTTT. Amino acid sequence: CASGTGLTTNEKLLF.

Ten or more counts support this clonotype. The chain couples TRBV12-3 or TRBV12-4 to TRBJ1-2; D not resolved. V lost 8 bases, J lost 7 bases, and 11 bases lay in between. The CDR3 is 11 amino acids. The CDR3 nucleotides read TGTGCCAGCGGAGATCCGAGTGGCTACACCTTC. Amino acids: CASGDPSGYTF.

This clonotype showed up just once. CDR3 sequence reads: CASRRQGPSNEQFF. The CDR3 region has the DNA TGTGCCAGCAGGAGACAGGGGCCTTCCAATGAGCAGTTCTTC. The V call is TRBV7-9, the J call TRBJ2-1; 8 bases agree with TRBD1. CDR1 and CDR2 from the germline V gene are SEHNR and FQNEAQ (reference sequence). J gave up 6 bases and V 6 bases, and 7 bases lay outside the gene matches. CDR3 size: 14 residues.

Many counts were recorded for this clonotype. The junction departs from germline at one end; a sequencing error may be responsible. This rearrangement joins TRBV18 to TRBJ2-5, with D unclear. The CDR3 length is 13 residues. Germline V lookup: CDR1 KGHSH, CDR2 LQKENI. The CDR3 DNA is TGTGCCAGCACACCACCCCAGTCAGAGACCCAGTACTTC. It translates to CASTPPQSETQYF.

Many counts were recorded for this clonotype. The chain combines TRBV5-4 with TRBJ2-7; no reliable D call. V was shortened by 0 bases and J by 7 bases, with 8 bases between the two germline ends. The CDR3 extends over 12 amino acids. CDR1 and CDR2 from the germline V gene are SGHNT and YYREEE (reference sequence). This chain's CDR3 is CASSLGGGEQYF. For the CDR3, the DNA is TGTGCCAGCAGCTTGGGTGGCGGAGAGCAGTACTTC.

This clonotype was picked up a small number of times. Since no conserved phenylalanine or tryptophan closes the CDR3, a read error is the likely cause. This chain links TRBV7-9 with TRBJ2-1, with 7 bases fitting TRBD2. Trimming cost V 7 bases and J 0 bases; bases outside gene matches: 12. Germline loops: CDR1 SEHNR, CDR2 FQNEAQ (reference sequence). The CDR3 length is 17 residues. The CDR3 loop reads CASTPREGGSSYNEQFS. In DNA form, the CDR3 reads TGTGCCAGCACACCCCGAGAGGGCGGGAGCTCCTACAATGAGCAGTTCTCC.

This clonotype was counted at least ten times. The chain joins TRBV11-3 to TRBJ2-7; 11 bases fit TRBD2. The trim removed 8 bases at V and 5 bases at J, leaving 17 bases unmatched. This CDR3 is 17 amino acids long. Germline CDR1 SGHNT, CDR2 YENEEA. The CDR3 here is CASGPLAGGPYSDEQYF. CDR3 DNA sequence: TGTGCCAGCGGGCCGCTAGCGGGAGGCCCATATAGCGACGAGCAGTACTTC.

This clonotype was recorded many times. The V and J genes are TRBV20-1 and TRBJ1-2; 9 bases align to TRBD1. With 2 bases clipped from V and 6 bases from J, the junction kept 4 bases outside the gene matches. CDR1 DFQATT and CDR2 SNEGSKA come from the germline V gene (reference sequence). This CDR3 is 13 amino acids long. CDR3 residues: CSARLRDRDGYTF. The CDR3 DNA is TGCAGTGCTAGACTCCGGGACAGGGATGGCTACACCTTC.

Many counts were recorded for this clonotype. The chain is built from TRBV2 and TRBJ1-1; possible D gene TRBD1, 6 bases. From germline, CDR1 is SNHLY and CDR2 FYNNEI. V was shortened by 4 bases and J by 7 bases, with 10 bases between the two germline ends. CDR3 length equals 12 residues. The chain's CDR3 is CASSGQAIEAFF. The CDR3 region has the DNA TGTGCCAGCAGTGGACAGGCTATTGAAGCTTTCTTT.

This clonotype has ten or more counts. The chain employs TRBV20-1 and TRBJ2-1; 8 bases agree with TRBD2. Germline trimming cut 5 bases from V and 7 bases from J; bases unmatched to any gene: 13. CDR1 DFQATT and CDR2 SNEGSKA come from the germline V gene (reference sequence). This CDR3 region has 15 residues. In DNA, the CDR3 is TGCAGTGCTCCCGACCGGGGCGGGAGGCGGAATGAGCAGTTCTTC. Translation gives CSAPDRGGRRNEQFF.

This clonotype was recorded many times. V gene TRBV6-1 combines with J gene TRBJ1-2, with TRBD1 as a possible D gene (5 bases). CDR3 length: 14 amino acids. Per germline, CDR1 MNHNS and CDR2 SASEGT. V was trimmed by 6 bases and J by 8 bases, leaving 19 bases between them. The CDR3 bases are TGTGCCAGCAGGCCCCTCGGCGGACACGGGGGCTACACCTTC. Translation: CASRPLGGHGGYTF.

The sample holds many counts of this clonotype. The chain couples TRBV29-1 to TRBJ2-7, with 10 bases identical to TRBD1. Germline V gene lookup returns CDR1 SQVTM and CDR2 ANQGSEA. CDR3 length: 13 residues. Trimming took 7 bases from V and 5 from J; bases not matched to a gene: 8. Here the CDR3 reads CSAPAGQGHEQYF. CDR3 DNA: TGCAGCGCCCCTGCGGGACAGGGGCACGAGCAGTACTTC.

The chain is built from TRBV12-3 or TRBV12-4 and TRBJ1-3; 7 bases match TRBD1. This CDR3 is built from 15 residues. V dropped 5 bases and J dropped 1; count of bases not matched to a gene: 5. CDR3 sequence: CASSVTGESGNTIYF. Written as DNA, the CDR3 is TGTGCCAGCAGTGTTACAGGGGAATCTGGAAACACCATATATTTT.